This TCR beta chain was recovered during a study of T-cell memory formation after mild COVID-19. Study results and caveats: Clones that contracted from day 15 to 85 were balanced CD4/CD8, while later expanders leaned CD4+. Some clones that responded were present in memory (sampled pre-infection), which suggests cross-reactive memory joined. The study found contracting CD4+ clones mainly in CM and EM and contracting CD8+ clones in EMRA.

This clonotype was detected only a few times. Its matching antigen is unknown. Germline trimming cut 3 bases from V and 4 bases from J; bases unmatched to any gene: 8. The CDR3 totals 15 residues. Germline CDR1 is MNHEY and CDR2 is SVGEGT. cDNA libraries for TCR alpha and TCR beta, carrying sample barcodes and UMIs, came from 5'RACE with constant-segment primers. TCRdb fed the 5' RACE reads into MiXCR, producing one record per CDR3 protein. The repertoire has approximately 150,000 distinct CDR3 sequences, roughly 13% of them found once; the top ten carry roughly 3.3%. The TCR was taken from a man younger than 35 who had mild COVID-19 (a few samples of this study predate the infection). Cell type and time point are not known. Sample: PBMCs or a T cell subset sorted from them (not recorded which). This chain joins TRBV6-2 or TRBV6-3 and TRBJ2-5; 7 bases fit TRBD1. This chain's CDR3 is CASSYWGTAGETQYF. The CDR3 DNA sequence: TGTGCCAGCAGTTATTGGGGGACAGCCGGAGAGACCCAGTACTTC.